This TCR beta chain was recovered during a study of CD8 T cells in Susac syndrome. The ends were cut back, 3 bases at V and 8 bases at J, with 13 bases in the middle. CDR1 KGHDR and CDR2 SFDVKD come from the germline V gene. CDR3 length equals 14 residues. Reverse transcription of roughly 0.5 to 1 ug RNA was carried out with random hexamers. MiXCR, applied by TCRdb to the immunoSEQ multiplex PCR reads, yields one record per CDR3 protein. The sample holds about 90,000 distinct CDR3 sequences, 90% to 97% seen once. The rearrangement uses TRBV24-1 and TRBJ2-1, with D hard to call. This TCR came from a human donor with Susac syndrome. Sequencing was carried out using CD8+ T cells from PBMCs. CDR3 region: CATSDTHGPDEQFF. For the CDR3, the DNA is TGTGCCACCAGTGATACTCACGGGCCGGATGAGCAGTTCTTC.